The 20 T cell receptor beta chains below come from one sample, sequenced in a study of Tregs in tolerant kidney transplant recipients. Sequencing used immunoSEQ multiplex PCR; TCRdb keeps in-frame clones, though not all of them. The sample shows under 300,000 clones, 80% to 85% of them seen only once. Input material: CD4+ T cells from blood. The receptors shown here come from a human donor in good health.

The V call is TRBV4-2, the J call TRBJ2-5; 7 nucleotides match TRBD1. Per germline, CDR1 LGHNA and CDR2 YNFKEQ. The J segment lost 5 bases and the V segment lost 2 bases, leaving 14 bases of the junction unmatched. The CDR3 sequence is 17 residues long. CDR3 nucleotide sequence: TGTGCCAGCAGCCAACCAAGACAGGGAATTAAATGGGAGACCCAGTACTTC. This translates into CASSQPRQGIKWETQYF.

The V and J genes are TRBV18 and TRBJ1-5, with D possibly matching TRBD1 (6 bases). This CDR3 contains 15 residues. Trimming cost V 6 bases and J 0 bases, with 12 bases left between them. Germline V gives CDR1 KGHSH, CDR2 LQKENI. The CDR3 region is CASSSGALSNQPQHF. CDR3 in DNA: TGTGCCAGCTCCTCAGGGGCTCTTAGCAATCAGCCCCAGCATTTT.

This rearrangement joins TRBV4-1 to TRBJ2-5; D possibly matches TRBD1 or TRBD2 (5 bases each). Deletions cut 4 bases from V and 5 bases from J, with 17 bases between. The CDR3 is 15 amino acids. Germline V gene data show CDR1 as MGHRA and CDR2 as YSYEKL. The CDR3 sequence: CASSRDPGRRETQYF. The CDR3 nucleotides are TGCGCCAGCAGCCGAGACCCGGGACGAAGGGAGACCCAGTACTTC.

The rearrangement links TRBV18 to TRBJ2-7, with D maybe TRBD2 (7 bases). From germline, CDR1 is KGHSH and CDR2 LQKENI. The CDR3 loop spans 17 amino acids. The V end lost 0 bases, the J end lost 0 bases, and 15 bases lay between the germline ends. Here the CDR3 DNA reads TGTGCCAGCTCACCACCCCACTTGCGGGGGCCCTCCTACGAGCAGTACTTC. This sequence encodes CASSPPHLRGPSYEQYF.

This clone was counted a few times. In DNA form, the CDR3 reads TGTGCCAGCAGCTTGGGCGGGAGCGGTGACTACGAGCAGTACTTC. Its protein product is CASSLGGSGDYEQYF. V gene TRBV5-4 combines with J gene TRBJ2-7; 7 bases align to TRBD2. V was clipped by 0 bases and J by 3 bases; unmatched bases: 6. Germline-derived CDR1 and CDR2 are SGHNT and YYREEE (reference sequence). The CDR3 runs to 15 residues.

The CDR3 region is CASTKTSGALSTYEQYF. The CDR3 DNA reads TGTGCCAGCACCAAGACTAGCGGGGCTTTATCGACCTACGAGCAGTACTTC. The rearrangement links TRBV6-4 to TRBJ2-7; 11 nucleotides line up with TRBD2. The CDR3 runs 17 residues. Germline V lookup: CDR1 MRHNA, CDR2 SNTAGT. V shed 7 bases and J 2 bases; nucleotides not matched to a gene: 13.

V gene TRBV19 combines with J gene TRBJ1-5; TRBD1 matches 12 bases. The CDR3 contains 17 residues. Trimming took 10 bases from V and 1 from J; bases not matched to a gene: 11. The germline V gene encodes CDR1 LNHDA and CDR2 SQIVND (reference sequence). CDR3 in DNA: TGTGCCACCAGAGGCGGGACAGGGGGCCGAAGCAATCAGCCCCAGCATTTT. Its translation: CATRGGTGGRSNQPQHF.

This clone was picked up one time. This chain connects TRBV6-5 to TRBJ1-1; D gene unclear. Germline V gene sequence: CDR1 MNHEY, CDR2 SVGAGI. The CDR3 covers 13 residues. Trimming pared 6 bases from V and 4 bases from J, leaving 12 bases between. In nucleotides, the CDR3 is TGTGCCAGCAGATATGACAAGGCCACTGAAGCTTTCTTT. Its protein is CASRYDKATEAFF.

The V gene is TRBV4-1, the J gene TRBJ2-2; possibly TRBD2 for D (5 bases). Trimming removed 3 bases from V and 6 bases from J, with 11 bases in between. CDR1 is MGHRA and CDR2 is YSYEKL in the germline V gene. The CDR3 spans 14 residues. As DNA, the CDR3 is TGCGCCAGCAGCCAGAGTGGCGGGCCCGGGGAGCTGTTTTTT. Its protein is CASSQSGGPGELFF.

The rearrangement joins TRBV18 to TRBJ2-1, with D perhaps TRBD1 or TRBD2 (5 bases each). V was pared by 3 bases and J by 7 bases, with 16 bases between. Germline V gene data show CDR1 as KGHSH and CDR2 as LQKENI. The CDR3 is 15 amino acids. This CDR3 reads CASSPTGGPSNEQFF. The CDR3 coding sequence is TGTGCCAGCTCACCGACTGGGGGTCCCTCGAATGAGCAGTTCTTC.

The chain combines TRBV6-1 with TRBJ1-3, with 7 bases that match TRBD1. V gave up 2 bases and J gave up 0 bases; unmatched junction bases: 7. Germline CDR1 reads MNHNS; CDR2 reads SASEGT. The CDR3 totals 17 residues. CDR3 sequence reads: CASSEKWGTVSGNTIYF. For the CDR3, the DNA is TGTGCCAGCAGTGAAAAATGGGGGACAGTCTCTGGAAACACCATATATTTT.

The V call is TRBV5-4, the J call TRBJ2-1; 12 bases are a match to TRBD2. V lost 5 bases, J lost 6 bases, and 6 bases stayed unmatched. This CDR3 has 15 amino acids. The germline V gene has CDR1 SGHNT and CDR2 YYREEE (reference sequence). This CDR3 is CASRSLAGGINEQFF. CDR3 bases: TGTGCCAGCAGGTCTCTAGCGGGAGGGATCAATGAGCAGTTCTTC.

The V call is TRBV19, the J call TRBJ1-4, with 7 bases that match TRBD1. J lost 7 bases, V lost 10 bases, and 12 bases had no gene match. This CDR3 has 14 residues. Per the germline V gene, CDR1 is LNHDA and CDR2 is SQIVND (reference sequence). DNA for the CDR3: TGTGCCACGGCCCAGAACAGGGGAGGTGAAAAACTGTTTTTT. Amino acid sequence: CATAQNRGGEKLFF. The full variable domain, rest sourced from reference TRBV19 and TRBJ1-4, is DGGITQSPKYLFRKEGQNVTLSCEQNLNHDAMYWYRQDPGQGLRLIYYSQIVNDFQKGDIAEGYSVSREKKESFPLTVTSAQKNPTAFYLCATAQNRGGEKLFFGSGTQLSVL.

The genes are TRBV10-1 and TRBJ2-3; 7 nucleotides match TRBD1. The germline V gene encodes CDR1 WNHNN and CDR2 SYGVQD (reference sequence). J gave up 0 bases and V 3 bases, and 9 bases lay outside the gene matches. This CDR3 is 17 amino acids long. CDR3: CASSEDRASPSTDTQYF. The CDR3 DNA reads as TGCGCCAGCAGTGAAGACAGGGCTTCTCCTAGCACAGATACGCAGTATTTT.

The V and J genes are TRBV4-2 and TRBJ1-1, with TRBD1 matching over 7 bases. V was clipped by 4 bases and J by 1 base; unmatched bases: 6. CDR1 and CDR2 (germline): LGHNA, YNFKEQ. This CDR3 comprises 15 residues. The CDR3 reads CASSRLQGTNTEAFF. For the CDR3, the DNA is TGTGCCAGCAGCCGGCTACAGGGGACGAACACTGAAGCTTTCTTT.

DNA for the CDR3: TGTGCCAGCAGTTGGGGCCGGGGTGAGCAGTTCTTC. Amino acids: CASSWGRGEQFF. V is TRBV6-5 and J is TRBJ2-1; the D call may be TRBD1 or TRBD2 (5 bases each). The CDR3 spans 12 residues. V shed 4 bases and J shed 9 bases, with 10 bases lying between them. Per germline, CDR1 MNHEY and CDR2 SVGAGI.

This clone was seen a single time. V gene TRBV2 combines with J gene TRBJ1-2; 9 bases line up with TRBD1. Germline lookup yields CDR1 SNHLY and CDR2 FYNNEI. The CDR3 has 13 residues. After removal of 9 bases from V and 7 bases from J, the junction contained 9 bases not matched to a gene. The DNA for the CDR3 is TGTGCCAGGACCAGGACAGGGGTGGTTGGCTACACCTTC. Protein sequence: CARTRTGVVGYTF.

The rearrangement links TRBV5-4 to TRBJ2-2; D call uncertain. This CDR3 region has 13 residues. V was cut by 4 bases and J by 5 bases, with 9 bases left in between. Germline loops: CDR1 SGHNT, CDR2 YYREEE (reference sequence). CDR3 in DNA: TGTGCCAGCAGCAGTAGGCAAACCGGGGAGCTGTTTTTT. As protein: CASSSRQTGELFF.

The rearrangement joins TRBV6-5 to TRBJ2-7; D perhaps matches TRBD2 (5 bases). Germline CDR1 reads MNHEY; CDR2 reads SVGAGI. This CDR3 spans 14 amino acids. Trimming cost V 8 bases and J 4 bases, with 18 bases left between them. CDR3 nucleotides: TGTGCCAGCGCCCCCGAGGGAGTGGGGTACGAGCAGTACTTC. This encodes CASAPEGVGYEQYF.

V and J are TRBV5-4 and TRBJ2-7; D gene uncertain. The germline V gene encodes CDR1 SGHNT and CDR2 YYREEE (reference sequence). The germline V and J ends were trimmed by 4 bases and 1 base, with 6 bases remaining between them. There are 12 residues in the CDR3. CDR3 in DNA: TGTGCCAGCAGCGACGATTCCTACGAGCAGTACTTC. Translation: CASSDDSYEQYF.